This T cell receptor (beta chain) was captured in a study of T cell responses to AZD1222 COVID-19 vaccine. Measured with immunoSEQ multiplex PCR; TCRdb has only the in-frame clones, and not every one. The sample has 95,000 to 110,000 clones, about 94% seen once. Findings of the study overall: Nearly half of the spike-specific TCRs reportedly recognize variant regions that carry no mutations.

V was shortened by 4 bases and J by 2 bases, with 15 bases between the two germline ends. This CDR3 comprises 15 residues. The germline V gene encodes CDR1 SGHNT and CDR2 YYREEE (reference sequence). To note about this clone: The antigen is unknown.

This chain joins TRBV5-4 and TRBJ2-5; TRBD1 might be the D (5 bases). The sample was peripheral blood, taken on day 0 of AZD1222 vaccination. This receptor was obtained from an adult in good health. The CDR3: CASSPGAGQQETQYF. The CDR3 DNA reads as TGTGCCAGCAGCCCCGGCGCAGGGCAACAAGAGACCCAGTACTTC.